These 11 T cell receptor beta chains were all obtained from the same sample, sequenced in a study of control samples from healthy donors and cancer patients. This table comes from immunoSEQ multiplex PCR, and its TCRdb copy is limited to in-frame clones, with some not included. The repertoire consists of about 110,000 clones, with 90% occurring once and the leading ten covering roughly 4.4%. The material sequenced was blood. All receptors derive from a human donor in good health. The donor label of this sample is uncertain.

Notes on this clone: One junction end disagrees with the germline gene, perhaps due to a read error. The CDR3 sequence is CASSIEESIGDF. The CDR3 region has the DNA TGTGCCAGTAGTATTGAAGAGTCAATCGGGGACTTC. The gene calls are TRBV19 and TRBJ2-7; a weak D match, TRBD2 (5 bases). The CDR3 extends over 12 amino acids. Germline assignment: CDR1 LNHDA and CDR2 SQIVND (reference sequence). The full variable domain, rest sourced from reference TRBV19 and TRBJ2-7, is DGGITQSPKYLFRKEGQNVTLSCEQNLNHDAMYWYRQDPGQGLRLIYYSQIVNDFQKGDIAEGYSVSREKKESFPLTVTSAQKNPTAFYLCASSIEESIGDFGPGTRLTVT.

This chain joins TRBV3-1 (or the pseudogene TRBV3-2) and TRBJ2-2, with 9 bases that match TRBD1. J lost 5 bases, V lost 5 bases, and 9 bases had no gene match. The germline gives CDR1 LGHDT, CDR2 YNNKEL (reference sequence). The CDR3 loop spans 16 amino acids. The CDR3 DNA follows: TGTGCCAGCAGCACCCGGGACAGGGCGGGAACCGGGGAGCTGTTTTTT. Its protein is CASSTRDRAGTGELFF.

This clone was detected a few times. The chain recombines TRBV7-9 with TRBJ1-1; possible D gene TRBD1, 6 bases. This CDR3 has 12 amino acids. With 5 bases removed from V and 7 bases from J, the gap between germline ends came to 11 bases. From germline, CDR1 is SEHNR and CDR2 FQNEAQ (reference sequence). CDR3 DNA: TGTGCCAGCAGCCAAGGACAGTATGAAGCTTTCTTT. Its translation is CASSQGQYEAFF. Full variable domain (remainder filled in from reference TRBV7-9 and TRBJ1-1): DTGVSQNPRHKITKRGQNVTFRCDPISEHNRLYWYRQTLGQGPEFLTYFQNEAQLEKSRLLSDRFSAERPKGSFSTLEIQRTEQGDSAMYLCASSQGQYEAFFGQGTRLTVV.

The chain is built from TRBV6-2 or TRBV6-3 and TRBJ1-2, with a possible D match to TRBD1 (5 bases). CDR3 length: 16 amino acids. Germline assignment: CDR1 MNHEY and CDR2 SVGEGT. V shed 2 bases and J shed 3 bases, with 16 bases lying between them. CDR3 DNA sequence: TGTGCCAGCAGTTACCCGTACAGGACACGGGACTATGGCTACACCTTC. Translating gives CASSYPYRTRDYGYTF.

The chain links TRBV19 to TRBJ1-6; possible D gene TRBD1, 6 bases. V was cut by 3 bases and J by 10 bases, with 16 bases left in between. The length of the CDR3 is 15 residues. The germline V gene encodes CDR1 LNHDA and CDR2 SQIVND (reference sequence). The CDR3 here is CASSMGQGMPSPLHF. As DNA, the CDR3 is TGTGCCAGTAGTATGGGTCAGGGGATGCCATCACCCCTCCACTTT.

The chain is built from TRBV7-6 and TRBJ1-3; no firm D call. The CDR3 covers 18 residues. The V gene's germline CDR1 is SGHVS and CDR2 FNYEAQ. V was shortened by 1 base and J by 0 bases, with 16 bases between the two germline ends. The CDR3 bases are TGTGCCAGCAGCTTAGAGGTTCCTTCAGGCCGCTCTGGAAACACCATATATTTT. Its protein is CASSLEVPSGRSGNTIYF.

The genes are TRBV5-1 and TRBJ1-1; unclear D gene. CDR1 and CDR2 from the germline V gene are SGHRS and YFSETQ. The length of the CDR3 is 15 residues. Trimming took off 0 bases at V and 3 bases at J, with 12 bases between the two ends. CDR3 sequence (DNA): TGCGCCAGCAGCTTGGTGGCAGGCGCGGACACTGAAGCTTTCTTT. Translated: CASSLVAGADTEAFF.

The chain couples TRBV6-5 to TRBJ1-2; 9 bases align to TRBD1. V dropped 10 bases and J dropped 5; count of bases not matched to a gene: 8. The CDR3 has 13 residues. Per the germline V gene, CDR1 is MNHEY and CDR2 is SVGAGI. CDR3 nucleotide sequence: TGTGCCACCACTACAGGGGGCTGGTATGGCTACACCTTC. Amino acids: CATTTGGWYGYTF.

The CDR3 nucleotides read TGTGCCAGTAGGGTAACAGGGGCTGGCACAGATACGCAGTATTTT. Translating gives CASRVTGAGTDTQYF. V is TRBV19 and J is TRBJ2-3; the match to TRBD1 covers 7 bases. CDR3 length: 15 residues. Germline trimming cut 6 bases from V and 1 base from J; bases unmatched to any gene: 7. Germline V gene sequence: CDR1 LNHDA, CDR2 SQIVND (reference sequence).

V and J are TRBV7-2 and TRBJ1-5; perhaps TRBD1 as D (5 bases). Per germline, CDR1 SGHTA and CDR2 FQGNSA. The CDR3 runs to 12 residues. In DNA form, the CDR3 reads TGTTTGAGGGGCCCCCTCAATCAGCCCCAGCATTTT. Encoded protein: CLRGPLNQPQHF.

The CDR3 is CAISEDSEAFF. The CDR3, as DNA: TGTGCCATCAGTGAGGACTCTGAAGCTTTCTTT. This chain links TRBV10-3 with TRBJ1-1; D is unresolved. Germline loops: CDR1 ENHRY, CDR2 SYGVKD. The CDR3 runs to 11 residues. With 2 bases removed from V and 6 bases from J, the gap between germline ends came to 4 bases.